This TCR beta chain appears in the sequencing data of a study of blood T cells in healthy people across ages. Healthy Caucasian individuals from Russia aged 6 to 90 were enrolled as donors. Each sample gave at least 6.5 million isolated PBMCs. The V gene's germline CDR1 is DFQATT and CDR2 SNEGSKA (reference sequence). With 5 bases removed from V and 1 base from J, the gap between germline ends came to 14 bases. CDR3 size: 15 residues. This clonotype appeared once. Its antigen is unknown. A second PCR, run for roughly 7 to 12 cycles, used a sample-barcoded 5' primer plus a J-beta primer mix. One entry per CDR3 protein results from TCRdb running MiXCR on the 5' RACE reads. The table shows around 750,000 distinct CDR3 sequences, with approximately 55% occurring only once. General observations from the study: Relative to aged donors, long-lived donors carried more naive CD4+ cells and displayed higher diversity. Older age coincided with a roughly linear decline in TCR beta diversity per million T cells.

The TCR sequence derives from an elderly man in good health. The rearrangement joins TRBV20-1 to TRBJ2-2, with D perhaps matching TRBD2 (6 bases). Sequencing was carried out using blood. Here the CDR3 reads CSAQGSSGNTGELFF. CDR3 DNA sequence: TGCAGTGCTCAGGGCAGTAGCGGGAACACCGGGGAGCTGTTTTTT.